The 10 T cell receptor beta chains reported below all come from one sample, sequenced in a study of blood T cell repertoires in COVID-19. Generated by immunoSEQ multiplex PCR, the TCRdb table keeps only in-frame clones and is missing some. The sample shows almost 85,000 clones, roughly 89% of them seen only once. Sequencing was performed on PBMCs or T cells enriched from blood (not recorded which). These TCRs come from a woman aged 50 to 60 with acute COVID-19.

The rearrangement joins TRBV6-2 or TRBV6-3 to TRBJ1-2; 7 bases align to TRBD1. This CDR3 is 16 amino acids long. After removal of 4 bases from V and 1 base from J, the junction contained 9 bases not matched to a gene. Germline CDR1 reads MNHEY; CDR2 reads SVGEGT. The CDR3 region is CASSSSDRALNYGYTF. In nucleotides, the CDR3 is TGTGCCAGCAGTTCCTCCGACAGGGCTCTTAACTATGGCTACACCTTC.

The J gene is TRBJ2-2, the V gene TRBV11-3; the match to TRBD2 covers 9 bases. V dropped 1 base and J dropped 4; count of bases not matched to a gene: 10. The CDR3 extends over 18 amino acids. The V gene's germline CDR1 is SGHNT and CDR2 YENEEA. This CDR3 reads CASSLGSWREGPTGELFF. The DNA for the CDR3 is TGTGCCAGCAGCTTAGGTTCCTGGCGGGAGGGCCCCACCGGGGAGCTGTTTTTT.

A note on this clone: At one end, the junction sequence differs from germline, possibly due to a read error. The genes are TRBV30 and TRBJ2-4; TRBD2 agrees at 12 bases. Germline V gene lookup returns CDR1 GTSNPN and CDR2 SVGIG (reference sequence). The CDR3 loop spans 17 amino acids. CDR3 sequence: CAWNPTGASGRALRRHF. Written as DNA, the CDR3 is TGTGCCTGGAACCCAACGGGGGCTAGCGGGAGGGCTTTGCGACGTCACTTC.

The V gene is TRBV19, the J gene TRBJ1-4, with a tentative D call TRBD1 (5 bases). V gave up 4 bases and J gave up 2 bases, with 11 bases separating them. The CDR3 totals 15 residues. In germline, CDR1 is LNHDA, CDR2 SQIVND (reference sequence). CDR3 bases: TGTGCCAGTAGTACGAGGGGAGGCACTAATGAAAAACTGTTTTTT. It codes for CASSTRGGTNEKLFF.

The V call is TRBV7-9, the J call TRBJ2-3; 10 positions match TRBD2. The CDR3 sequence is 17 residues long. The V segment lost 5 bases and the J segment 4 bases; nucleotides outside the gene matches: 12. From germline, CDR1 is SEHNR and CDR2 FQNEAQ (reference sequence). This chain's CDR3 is CASSASGRAGRSDTQYF. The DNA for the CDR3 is TGTGCCAGCAGCGCCAGCGGGAGGGCCGGTCGATCAGATACGCAGTATTTT.

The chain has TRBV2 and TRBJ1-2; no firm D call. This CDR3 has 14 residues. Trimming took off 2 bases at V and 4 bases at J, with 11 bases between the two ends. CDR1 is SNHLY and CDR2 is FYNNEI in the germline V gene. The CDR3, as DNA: TGTGCCAGCAGTGAATGGGCCGTGGGCTATGGCTACACCTTC. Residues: CASSEWAVGYGYTF.

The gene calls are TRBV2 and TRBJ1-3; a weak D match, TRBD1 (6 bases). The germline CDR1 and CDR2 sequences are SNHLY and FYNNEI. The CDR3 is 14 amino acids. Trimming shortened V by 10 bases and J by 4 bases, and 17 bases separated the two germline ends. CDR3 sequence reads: CATPERTDGNTIYF. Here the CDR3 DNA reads TGTGCCACCCCAGAGAGGACAGACGGAAACACCATATATTTT.

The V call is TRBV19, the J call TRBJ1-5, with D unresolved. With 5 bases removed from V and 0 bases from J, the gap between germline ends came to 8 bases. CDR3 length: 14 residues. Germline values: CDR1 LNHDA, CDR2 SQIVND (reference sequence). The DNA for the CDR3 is TGTGCCAGTAGTGGGAGTTATAGCAATCAGCCCCAGCATTTT. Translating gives CASSGSYSNQPQHF.

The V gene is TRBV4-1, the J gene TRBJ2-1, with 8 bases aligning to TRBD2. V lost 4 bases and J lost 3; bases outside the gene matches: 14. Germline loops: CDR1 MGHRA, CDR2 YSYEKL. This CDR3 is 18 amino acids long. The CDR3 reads CASSPALWTSRYYNEQFF. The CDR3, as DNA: TGCGCCAGCAGCCCAGCCCTCTGGACTAGCAGATACTACAATGAGCAGTTCTTC.

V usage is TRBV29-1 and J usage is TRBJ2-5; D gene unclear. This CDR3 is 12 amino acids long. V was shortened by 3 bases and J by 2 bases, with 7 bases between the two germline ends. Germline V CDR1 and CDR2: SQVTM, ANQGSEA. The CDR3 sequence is CSVDTAQETQYF. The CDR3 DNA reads TGCAGCGTTGACACAGCTCAAGAGACCCAGTACTTC.